Sequencing of this TCR beta chain was carried out in a study of blood T cells in healthy people across ages. Whole-study findings and limits: The recorded TCR beta diversity per million T cells decreased in a roughly linear manner with age.

Trimming shortened V by 7 bases and J by 0 bases, and 12 bases separated the two germline ends. Germline CDR1 is MNHNS and CDR2 is SASEGT. The CDR3 is 15 residues long. This clonotype was detected ten times or more. What it recognizes is unknown. A sample-barcoded 5' primer and a J-beta primer mix were used in a second PCR of about 7 to 12 cycles. TCRdb re-called the 5' RACE reads through MiXCR, storing one row per CDR3 protein. The repertoire has some 790,000 distinct CDR3 sequences, around 26% of them found once; the top ten carry roughly 17%. The TCR was taken from an elderly woman in good health. The chain recombines TRBV6-1 with TRBJ1-4; D is undetermined. The sequenced sample was blood. The CDR3 DNA reads as TGTGCCAGCAACCCCTTCTCTGCAACTAATGAAAAACTGTTTTTT. It codes for CASNPFSATNEKLFF.